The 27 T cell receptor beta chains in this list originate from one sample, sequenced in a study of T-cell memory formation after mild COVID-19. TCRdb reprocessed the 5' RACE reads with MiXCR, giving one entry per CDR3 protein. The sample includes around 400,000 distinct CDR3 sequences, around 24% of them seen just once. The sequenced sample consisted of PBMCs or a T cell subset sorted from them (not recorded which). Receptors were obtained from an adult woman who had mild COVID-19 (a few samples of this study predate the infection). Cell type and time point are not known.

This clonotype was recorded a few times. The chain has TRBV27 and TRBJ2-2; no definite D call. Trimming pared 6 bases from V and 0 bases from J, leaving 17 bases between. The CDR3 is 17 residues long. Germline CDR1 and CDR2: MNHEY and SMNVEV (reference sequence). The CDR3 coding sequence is TGTGCCAGCAGCCACCCTCAGTTCTCGGCGAACACCGGGGAGCTGTTTTTT. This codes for CASSHPQFSANTGELFF.

The CDR3: CASSPATARTKNIQYF. The CDR3 DNA reads TGTGCCAGCTCACCGGCGACAGCGAGGACCAAAAACATTCAGTACTTC. The genes are TRBV18 and TRBJ2-4; tentative D call: TRBD1 (5 bases). V lost 3 bases to trimming and J lost 2 bases, with 14 bases between them. Germline V gives CDR1 KGHSH, CDR2 LQKENI. The CDR3 is 16 amino acids.

CDR3 residues: CSAHRLGQGNEQFF. CDR3 bases: TGCAGTGCCCATCGACTAGGACAGGGCAATGAGCAGTTCTTC. The chain joins TRBV20-1 to TRBJ2-1; 8 positions match TRBD1. V shed 6 bases, J shed 6 bases, and the junction held 10 bases outside the gene matches. The CDR3 is made up of 14 amino acids. CDR1 and CDR2 from the germline V gene are DFQATT and SNEGSKA (reference sequence).

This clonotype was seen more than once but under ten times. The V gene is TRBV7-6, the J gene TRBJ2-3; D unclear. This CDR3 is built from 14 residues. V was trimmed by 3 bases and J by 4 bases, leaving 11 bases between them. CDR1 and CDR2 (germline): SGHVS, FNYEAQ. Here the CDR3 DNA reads TGTGCCAGCAGCTTCCAATTGGCGGCAGATACGCAGTATTTT. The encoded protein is CASSFQLAADTQYF.

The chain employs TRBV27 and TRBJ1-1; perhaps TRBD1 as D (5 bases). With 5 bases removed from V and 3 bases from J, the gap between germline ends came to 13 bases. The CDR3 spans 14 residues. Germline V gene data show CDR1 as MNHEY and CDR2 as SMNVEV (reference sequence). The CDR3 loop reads CASSLLGGDTEAFF. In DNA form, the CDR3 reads TGTGCCAGCAGTCTACTGGGGGGGGACACTGAAGCTTTCTTT.

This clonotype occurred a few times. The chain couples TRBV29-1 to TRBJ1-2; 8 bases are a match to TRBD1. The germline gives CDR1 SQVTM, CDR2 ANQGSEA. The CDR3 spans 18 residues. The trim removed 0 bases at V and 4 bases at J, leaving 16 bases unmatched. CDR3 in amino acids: CSVEDKGRGPSKRYGYTF. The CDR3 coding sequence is TGCAGCGTTGAAGATAAAGGCAGGGGGCCTTCAAAGCGCTATGGCTACACCTTC. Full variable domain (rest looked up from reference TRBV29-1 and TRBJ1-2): SAVISQKPSRDICQRGTSLTIQCQVDSQVTMMFWYRQQPGQSLTLIATANQGSEATYESGFVIDKFPISRPNLTFSTLTVSNMSPEDSSIYLCSVEDKGRGPSKRYGYTFGSGTRLTVV.

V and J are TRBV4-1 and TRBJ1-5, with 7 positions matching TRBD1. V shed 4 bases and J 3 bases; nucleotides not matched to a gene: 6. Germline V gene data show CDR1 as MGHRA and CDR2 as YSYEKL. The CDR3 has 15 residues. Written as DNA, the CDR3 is TGCGCCAGCAGCCCTTCAACAGGGGACAATCAGCCCCAGCATTTT. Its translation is CASSPSTGDNQPQHF.

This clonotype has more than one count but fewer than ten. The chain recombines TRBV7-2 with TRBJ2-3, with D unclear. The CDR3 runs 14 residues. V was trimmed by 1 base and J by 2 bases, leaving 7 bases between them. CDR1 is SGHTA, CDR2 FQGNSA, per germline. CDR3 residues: CASSLDPHTDTQYF. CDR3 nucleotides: TGTGCCAGCAGCTTAGATCCGCACACAGATACGCAGTATTTT.

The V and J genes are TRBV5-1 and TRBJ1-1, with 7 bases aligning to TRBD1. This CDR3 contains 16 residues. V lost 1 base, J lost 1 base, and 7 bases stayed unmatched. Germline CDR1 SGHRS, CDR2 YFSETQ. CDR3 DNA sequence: TGCGCCAGCAGCTTGATACAGGGGATAGCGAACACTGAAGCTTTCTTT. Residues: CASSLIQGIANTEAFF.

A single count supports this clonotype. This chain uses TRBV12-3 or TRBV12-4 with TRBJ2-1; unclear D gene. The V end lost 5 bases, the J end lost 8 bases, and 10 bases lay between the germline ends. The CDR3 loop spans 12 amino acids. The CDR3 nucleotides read TGTGCCAGCAGTCGATCCCCGGATGAGCAGTTCTTC. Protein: CASSRSPDEQFF.

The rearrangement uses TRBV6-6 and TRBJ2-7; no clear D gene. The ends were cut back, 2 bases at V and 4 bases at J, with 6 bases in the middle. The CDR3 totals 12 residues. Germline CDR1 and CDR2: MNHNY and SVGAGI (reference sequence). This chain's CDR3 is CASSYEQYEQYF. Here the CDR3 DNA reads TGTGCCAGCAGTTACGAACAGTACGAGCAGTACTTC.

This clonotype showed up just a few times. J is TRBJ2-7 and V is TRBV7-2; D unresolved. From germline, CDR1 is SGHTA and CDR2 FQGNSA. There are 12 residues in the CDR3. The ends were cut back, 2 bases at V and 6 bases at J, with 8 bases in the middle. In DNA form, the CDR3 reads TGTGCCAGCAGCTTATCTGGCTCCGAGCAGTACTTC. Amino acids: CASSLSGSEQYF.

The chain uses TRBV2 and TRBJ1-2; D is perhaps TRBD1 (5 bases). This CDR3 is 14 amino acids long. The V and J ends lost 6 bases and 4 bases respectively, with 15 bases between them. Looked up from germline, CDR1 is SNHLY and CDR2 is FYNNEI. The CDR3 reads CASRRGGVVYGYTF. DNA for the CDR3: TGTGCCAGCAGGCGTGGGGGGGTTGTCTATGGCTACACCTTC.

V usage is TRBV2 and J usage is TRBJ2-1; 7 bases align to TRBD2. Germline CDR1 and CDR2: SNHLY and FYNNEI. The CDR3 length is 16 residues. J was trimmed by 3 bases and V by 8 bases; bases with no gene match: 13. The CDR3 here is CASPVQGLADYNEQFF. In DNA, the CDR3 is TGTGCCAGCCCTGTCCAGGGTCTAGCGGACTACAATGAGCAGTTCTTC. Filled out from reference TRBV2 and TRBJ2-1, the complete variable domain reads EPEVTQTPSHQVTQMGQEVILRCVPISNHLYFYWYRQILGQKVEFLVSFYNNEISEKSEIFDDQFSVERPDGSNFTLKIRSTKLEDSAMYFCASPVQGLADYNEQFFGPGTRLTVL.

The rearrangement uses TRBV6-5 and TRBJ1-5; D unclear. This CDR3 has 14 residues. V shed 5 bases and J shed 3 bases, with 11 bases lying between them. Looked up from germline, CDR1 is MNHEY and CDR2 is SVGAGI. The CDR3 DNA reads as TGTGCCAGCAGTGGGTCAGCCAACAATCAGCCCCAGCATTTT. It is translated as CASSGSANNQPQHF.

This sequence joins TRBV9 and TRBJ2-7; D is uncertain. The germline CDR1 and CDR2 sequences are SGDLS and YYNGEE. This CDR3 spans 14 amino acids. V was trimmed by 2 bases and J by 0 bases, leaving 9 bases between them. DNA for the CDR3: TGTGCCAGCAGCGTTGGCCCGGCCTCCTACGAGCAGTACTTC. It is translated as CASSVGPASYEQYF.

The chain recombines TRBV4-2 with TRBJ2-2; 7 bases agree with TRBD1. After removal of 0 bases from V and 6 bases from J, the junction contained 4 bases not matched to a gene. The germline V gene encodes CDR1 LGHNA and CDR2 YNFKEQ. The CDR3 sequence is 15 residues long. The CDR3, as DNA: TGTGCCAGCAGCCAAGACCTAACAGGGGCCGGGGAGCTGTTTTTT. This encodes CASSQDLTGAGELFF.

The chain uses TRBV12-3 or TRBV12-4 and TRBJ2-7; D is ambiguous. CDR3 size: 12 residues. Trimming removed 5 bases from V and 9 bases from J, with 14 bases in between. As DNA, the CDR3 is TGTGCCAGCAGTCCCGACTCCATAGTGCAGTACTTC. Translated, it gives CASSPDSIVQYF.

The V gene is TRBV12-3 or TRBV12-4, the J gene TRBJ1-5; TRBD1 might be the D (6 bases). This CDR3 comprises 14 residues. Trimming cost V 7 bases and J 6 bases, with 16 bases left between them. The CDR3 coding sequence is TGTGCCAGCATATCAGGGGACTTGTCTCAGCCCCAGCATTTT. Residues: CASISGDLSQPQHF.

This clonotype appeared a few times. CDR3 loop: CASSLERESDTYEQYF. The DNA for the CDR3 is TGTGCCAGCAGCTTGGAGCGGGAAAGTGACACCTACGAGCAGTACTTC. This chain joins TRBV5-5 and TRBJ2-7, with 7 bases fitting TRBD2. This CDR3 has 16 residues. Losses at the gene ends were 0 bases for V and 2 bases for J; bases not matched to a gene: 8. Germline-derived CDR1 and CDR2 are SGHKS and YYEKEE (reference sequence).

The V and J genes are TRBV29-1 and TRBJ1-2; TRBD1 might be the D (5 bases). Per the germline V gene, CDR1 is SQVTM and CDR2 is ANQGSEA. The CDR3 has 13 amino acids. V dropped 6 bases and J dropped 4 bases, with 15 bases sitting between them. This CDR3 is CSVPGQDGYGYTF. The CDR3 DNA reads TGCAGCGTCCCGGGGCAGGATGGCTATGGCTACACCTTC.

The CDR3 loop reads CAISELLVVYEQYF. DNA of the CDR3: TGTGCCATCAGTGAGTTACTAGTTGTTTACGAGCAGTACTTC. The chain links TRBV10-3 to TRBJ2-7, with a weak D call TRBD2 (5 bases). From germline, CDR1 is ENHRY and CDR2 SYGVKD. Trimming pared 1 base from V and 4 bases from J, leaving 11 bases between. The CDR3 is 14 amino acids.

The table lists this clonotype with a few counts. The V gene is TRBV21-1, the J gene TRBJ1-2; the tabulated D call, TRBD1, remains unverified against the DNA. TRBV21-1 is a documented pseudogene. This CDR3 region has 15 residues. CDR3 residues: CASSKGARASYGYTF. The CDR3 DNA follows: TGTGCCAGCAGCAAAGGGGCCAGGGCCAGCTATGGCTACACCTTC.

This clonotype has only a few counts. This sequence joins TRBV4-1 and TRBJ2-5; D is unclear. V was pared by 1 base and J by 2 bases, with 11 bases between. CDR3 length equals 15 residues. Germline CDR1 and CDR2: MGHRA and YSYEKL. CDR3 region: CASSQGFGLQETQYF. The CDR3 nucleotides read TGCGCCAGCAGCCAAGGGTTTGGCCTGCAAGAGACCCAGTACTTC.

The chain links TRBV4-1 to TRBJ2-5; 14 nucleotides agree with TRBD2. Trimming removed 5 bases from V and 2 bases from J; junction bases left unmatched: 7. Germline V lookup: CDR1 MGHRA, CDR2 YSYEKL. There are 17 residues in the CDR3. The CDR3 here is CASSEGLAGGLQETQYF. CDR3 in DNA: TGCGCCAGCAGCGAAGGACTAGCGGGGGGTCTTCAAGAGACCCAGTACTTC.

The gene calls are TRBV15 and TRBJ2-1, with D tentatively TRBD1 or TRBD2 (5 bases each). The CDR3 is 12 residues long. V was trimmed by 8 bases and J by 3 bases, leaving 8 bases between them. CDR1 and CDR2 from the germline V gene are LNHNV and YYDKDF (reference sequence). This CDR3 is CATRGSYNEQFF. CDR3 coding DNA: TGTGCCACCCGGGGCAGCTACAATGAGCAGTTCTTC.

The CDR3 sequence: CASSLRRGRYEQYF. CDR3 nucleotide sequence: TGCGCCAGCAGCTTGAGAAGGGGACGGTACGAGCAGTACTTC. V usage is TRBV5-1 and J usage is TRBJ2-7, with D possibly called TRBD1 or TRBD2 (5 bases each). Germline values: CDR1 SGHRS, CDR2 YFSETQ. V was trimmed by 1 base and J by 4 bases, leaving 12 bases between them. The CDR3 spans 14 residues.